Each of the 19 T cell receptor beta chains below was sequenced from the same sample in a study of blood T cell repertoires in COVID-19. The assay was immunoSEQ multiplex PCR, and TCRdb's table has in-frame clones only and misses some. The sample consists of 300,000 to 450,000 clones, about 90% of them appearing once. The sample was peripheral blood. The receptors stem from a woman aged 25-40 years with COVID-19, enrolled during active disease.

V is TRBV6-9 and J is TRBJ2-5; 10 nucleotides align to TRBD2. CDR1 is MNHGY, CDR2 SVAAGI, per germline. CDR3 length equals 18 residues. The ends lost 2 bases at V and 7 bases at J; junction bases unmatched: 16. In DNA form, the CDR3 reads TGTGCCAGCAGTTATCTCCGTAGCGGGAGGAGCTTTAGCGGGACCCAGTACTTC. As protein: CASSYLRSGRSFSGTQYF.

V is TRBV28 and J is TRBJ2-5; 8 positions match TRBD2. The CDR3 length is 14 residues. Looked up from germline, CDR1 is MDHEN and CDR2 is SYDVKM. V shed 6 bases, J shed 5 bases, and the junction held 8 bases outside the gene matches. The CDR3 region has the DNA TGTGCCAGCAGAAAGACTAGCGCGCGGGAGACCCAGTACTTC. Translated: CASRKTSARETQYF.

This chain connects TRBV5-1 to TRBJ1-6; D uncertain. V lost 2 bases to trimming and J lost 0 bases, with 12 bases between them. This CDR3 has 17 residues. Germline lookup yields CDR1 SGHRS and CDR2 YFSETQ. The CDR3 region is CASSFSRESSYNSPLHF. DNA for the CDR3: TGCGCCAGCAGCTTTAGTCGGGAAAGCTCCTATAATTCACCCCTCCACTTT. The variable domain in full, completed from reference TRBV5-1 and TRBJ1-6, reads KAGVTQTPRYLIKTRGQQVTLSCSPISGHRSVSWYQQTPGQGLQFLFEYFSETQRNKGNFPGRFSGRQFSNSRSEMNVSTLELGDSALYLCASSFSRESSYNSPLHFGNGTRLTVT.

The V gene is TRBV5-6, the J gene TRBJ2-7; the D is unclear. The CDR3 has 16 amino acids. Looked up from germline, CDR1 is SGHDT and CDR2 is YYEEEE. V was cut by 2 bases and J by 2 bases, with 17 bases left in between. CDR3 residues: CASSFKEDGTTYEQYF. As DNA, the CDR3 is TGTGCCAGCAGCTTTAAGGAAGACGGAACTACCTACGAGCAGTACTTC.

This chain uses TRBV14 with TRBJ2-1; TRBD1 might be the D (7 bases). With 0 bases removed from V and 5 bases from J, the gap between germline ends came to 23 bases. The CDR3 is 19 residues long. Germline CDR1 SGHDN, CDR2 FVKESK. The DNA of the CDR3 is TGTGCCAGCAGCCAAGAGTTTATCAGGGGGGAAACACGCAACAATGAGCAGTTCTTC. As protein: CASSQEFIRGETRNNEQFF.

The chain couples TRBV27 to TRBJ1-2; 8 nucleotides align to TRBD1. Germline trimming cut 5 bases from V and 2 bases from J; bases unmatched to any gene: 7. The CDR3 spans 15 residues. CDR1 and CDR2 from the germline V gene are MNHEY and SMNVEV (reference sequence). CDR3 bases: TGTGCCAGCAGTCACGGACAGGGCCTAAACTATGGCTACACCTTC. Encoded protein: CASSHGQGLNYGYTF.

This chain uses TRBV6-2 or TRBV6-3 with TRBJ1-6; D remains unclear. Germline-derived CDR1 and CDR2 are MNHEY and SVGEGT. Trimming pared 4 bases from V and 4 bases from J, leaving 14 bases between. The CDR3 sequence is 16 residues long. The CDR3 nucleotides read TGTGCCAGCAGTTTTGCCGGGAACGGTTATAATTCACCCCTCCACTTT. This translates into CASSFAGNGYNSPLHF.

There are a few counts of this clone. This chain joins TRBV10-3 and TRBJ1-1; the match to TRBD1 covers 7 bases. The germline gives CDR1 ENHRY, CDR2 SYGVKD. The CDR3 has 15 amino acids. The ends lost 2 bases at V and 2 bases at J; junction bases unmatched: 5. The CDR3 is CAISEGNRGNTEAFF. The CDR3 DNA reads as TGTGCCATCAGTGAGGGGAACAGGGGCAACACTGAAGCTTTCTTT.

V and J are TRBV29-1 and TRBJ1-5, with D possibly matching TRBD1 (6 bases). The CDR3 has 17 amino acids. V was trimmed by 4 bases and J by 0 bases, leaving 19 bases between them. Germline CDR1 reads SQVTM; CDR2 reads ANQGSEA. DNA of the CDR3: TGCAGCGTTGTCGAGGGGTGGGGAGGGGGTAGCAATCAGCCCCAGCATTTT. Protein: CSVVEGWGGGSNQPQHF.

The V call is TRBV6-6, the J call TRBJ1-1; 8 bases agree with TRBD1. The CDR3 covers 17 residues. V shed 5 bases and J 10 bases; nucleotides not matched to a gene: 21. CDR1 is MNHNY, CDR2 SVGAGI, per germline (reference sequence). CDR3 coding DNA: TGTGCCAGCAGTCCGAACCTAATATCCGGGACAGGAAGGCGAGCTTTCTTT. It yields the protein CASSPNLISGTGRRAFF.

V usage is TRBV27 and J usage is TRBJ1-1, with 10 bases matching TRBD1. CDR3 length: 15 amino acids. V dropped 6 bases and J dropped 7; count of bases not matched to a gene: 11. Germline assignment: CDR1 MNHEY and CDR2 SMNVEV (reference sequence). The CDR3 loop reads CASSRLGQGHLEAFF. The CDR3 DNA is TGTGCCAGCAGCCGCCTGGGACAGGGGCACCTTGAAGCTTTCTTT.

The chain employs TRBV19 and TRBJ2-5; D might be TRBD1 (5 bases). CDR1 and CDR2 (germline): LNHDA, SQIVND (reference sequence). V was pared by 10 bases and J by 1 base, with 22 bases between. This CDR3 spans 16 amino acids. The CDR3 nucleotides are TGTGCCACTGCCCAGGGCGGACACGGCATCCAAGAGACCCAGTACTTC. Translated, it gives CATAQGGHGIQETQYF.

The CDR3 spells CASSLRVNYGYTF. The CDR3, as DNA: TGTGCCAGCAGTCTCAGGGTTAACTATGGCTACACCTTC. This chain links TRBV28 with TRBJ1-2; D might be TRBD1 (5 bases). This CDR3 has 13 amino acids. V shed 5 bases and J shed 1 base, with 8 bases lying between them. Germline-derived CDR1 and CDR2 are MDHEN and SYDVKM.

V and J are TRBV25-1 and TRBJ1-6, with D possibly being TRBD1 (5 bases). Trimming shortened V by 1 base and J by 10 bases, and 11 bases separated the two germline ends. The CDR3 has 14 residues. The germline CDR1 and CDR2 sequences are MGHDK and SYGVNS. Here the CDR3 reads CASSESRVRSPLHF. In nucleotides, the CDR3 is TGTGCCAGCAGTGAATCCAGGGTAAGGTCACCCCTCCACTTT.

This clone was seen only once. The chain's CDR3 is CASWESGDGGYTF. The CDR3 region has the DNA TGTGCCAGCTGGGAGTCGGGGGACGGTGGCTACACCTTC. The chain recombines TRBV9 with TRBJ1-2; TRBD1 is a possible D gene (5 bases). Germline V gene data show CDR1 as SGDLS and CDR2 as YYNGEE. This CDR3 comprises 13 residues. V was pared by 7 bases and J by 7 bases, with 17 bases between.

The chain is built from TRBV3-1 (or the pseudogene TRBV3-2) and TRBJ2-6; 8 bases are shared with TRBD1. Germline assignment: CDR1 LGHDT and CDR2 YNNKEL (reference sequence). With 1 base clipped from V and 3 bases from J, the junction kept 11 bases outside the gene matches. CDR3 length: 19 amino acids. CDR3 sequence reads: CASSQGAGQGASGANVLTF. In DNA form, the CDR3 reads TGTGCCAGCAGCCAAGGTGCGGGGCAGGGGGCGAGTGGGGCCAACGTCCTGACTTTC.

The chain has TRBV7-2 and TRBJ2-7; TRBD2 matches at 8 bases. J gave up 3 bases and V 1 base, and 5 bases lay outside the gene matches. CDR1 and CDR2 from the germline V gene are SGHTA and FQGNSA. This CDR3 is built from 15 residues. The CDR3 reads CASSLGGLASYEQYF. The CDR3 region has the DNA TGTGCCAGCAGCTTAGGTGGACTAGCCAGCTACGAGCAGTACTTC.

As concerns this clone: This same CDR3 is encoded by further DNA sequences in the sample. V and J are TRBV19 and TRBJ2-7, with TRBD1 matching over 7 bases. This CDR3 is 13 amino acids long. Germline CDR1 and CDR2: LNHDA and SQIVND (reference sequence). The V gene end was trimmed by 4 bases and the J gene end by 1 base; junction bases not matched to a gene: 1. The CDR3 DNA reads as TGTGCCAGTAGTACGGGACAGTCCTACGAGCAGTACTTC. Amino acids: CASSTGQSYEQYF.

This clone was observed a few times. The V and J genes are TRBV7-2 and TRBJ2-1; 8 nucleotides align to TRBD2. The CDR3 extends over 16 amino acids. V shed 3 bases and J 6 bases; nucleotides not matched to a gene: 10. Germline V CDR1 and CDR2: SGHTA, FQGNSA. In DNA, the CDR3 is TGTGCCAGCAGCTTTTCAATCGGGAGGGCCGTCAATGAGCAGTTCTTC. It encodes CASSFSIGRAVNEQFF.